One sample yielded the 12 T cell receptor beta chains listed below, sequenced in a study of T cells in Graves' hyperthyroidism and ophthalmopathy. Amplified regions were TCR beta CDR3 sequences from RNA transcripts. TCR CDR3 regions were first amplified by RT-PCR with HTBI primers. Via MiXCR, TCRdb re-called the multiplex PCR reads, giving one row per CDR3 protein. Of a few hundred thousand distinct CDR3 sequences in the sample, over 13% were seen once. The specimen sequenced was blood. The receptors here all came from a woman younger than 35 with Graves' hyperthyroidism.

This clonotype was seen ten or more times. This rearrangement joins TRBV20-1 to TRBJ2-3; TRBD2 agrees at 10 bases. V dropped 6 bases and J dropped 2; count of bases not matched to a gene: 8. Germline V gene data show CDR1 as DFQATT and CDR2 as SNEGSKA (reference sequence). CDR3 length: 15 amino acids. The CDR3 loop reads CSAHGLAEITDTQYF. CDR3 DNA: TGCAGTGCCCACGGACTAGCGGAAATCACAGATACGCAGTATTTT.

This clonotype was picked up many times. This chain uses TRBV11-2 with TRBJ2-3; 8 nucleotides align to TRBD1. The CDR3 has 15 amino acids. Germline V gives CDR1 SGHAT, CDR2 FQNNGV. With V trimmed by 5 bases and J by 4 bases, 8 bases remained unmatched. CDR3 bases: TGTGCCAGCAGCCCCGACAGGGGAGCTGCAGATACGCAGTATTTT. Encoded protein: CASSPDRGAADTQYF.

The sample holds many counts of this clonotype. The V and J genes are TRBV2 and TRBJ1-2; a weak D match, TRBD1 (5 bases). This CDR3 is 12 amino acids long. The germline V gene has CDR1 SNHLY and CDR2 FYNNEI. V lost 5 bases and J lost 5, with 9 bases in between. The DNA of the CDR3 is TGTGCCAGCAGTCCTCGACAGTATGGCTACACCTTC. The encoded protein is CASSPRQYGYTF.

This clonotype has a handful of counts. The J gene is TRBJ2-3, the V gene TRBV20-1; D is undetermined. The CDR3 is 11 residues long. CDR1 and CDR2 (germline): DFQATT, SNEGSKA (reference sequence). Trimming left V 1 base short and J 4 bases short, with 3 bases between. CDR3 bases: TGCAGTGCTAGAGTAGCAGATACGCAGTATTTT. It encodes CSARVADTQYF.

This clonotype was detected many times. CDR3 loop: CASSSNRVNTEAFF. DNA for the CDR3: TGTGCCAGCAGTTCGAACCGGGTGAACACTGAAGCTTTCTTT. The rearrangement links TRBV12-3 or TRBV12-4 to TRBJ1-1, with D uncertain. V was trimmed by 4 bases and J by 0 bases, leaving 9 bases between them. The CDR3 covers 14 residues.

The table lists this clonotype with many counts. In DNA, the CDR3 is TGTGCCAGCAGCATTGGACAGGGGGTATACGAGCAGTACGTC. It specifies CASSIGQGVYEQYV. The V gene is TRBV11-2, the J gene TRBJ2-7, with 10 nucleotides matching TRBD1. There are 14 residues in the CDR3. V was pared by 5 bases and J by 4 bases, with 5 bases of the junction left unmatched. Germline values: CDR1 SGHAT, CDR2 FQNNGV.

This clonotype was seen a few times. The chain employs TRBV20-1 and TRBJ2-5, with D possibly being TRBD2 (5 bases). In germline, CDR1 is DFQATT, CDR2 SNEGSKA (reference sequence). The V gene lost 3 bases and the J gene lost 3 bases, with 17 bases spanning the gap. CDR3 length: 15 residues. The CDR3: CSARPTGMVKETQYF. The CDR3 DNA follows: TGCAGTGCTAGGCCCACGGGAATGGTCAAAGAGACCCAGTACTTC.

Ten or more counts support this clonotype. The chain links TRBV24-1 to TRBJ2-1; no clear D gene. This CDR3 is built from 16 residues. The germline V gene has CDR1 KGHDR and CDR2 SFDVKD. The V and J ends lost 2 bases and 0 bases respectively, with 10 bases between them. The CDR3 nucleotides are TGTGCCACCAGTGATTCCGGGCCCAGCTCCTACAATGAGCAGTTCTTC. It yields the protein CATSDSGPSSYNEQFF.

This clonotype was seen repeatedly, ten times or more. The J gene is TRBJ1-1, the V gene TRBV29-1; D is uncertain. The ends were cut back, 4 bases at V and 0 bases at J, with 9 bases in the middle. This CDR3 spans 13 amino acids. Germline CDR1 reads SQVTM; CDR2 reads ANQGSEA. The CDR3 is CSVVPTVNTEAFF. In nucleotides, the CDR3 is TGCAGCGTTGTTCCGACGGTGAACACTGAAGCTTTCTTT.

This clonotype was counted many times. V and J are TRBV3-1 and TRBJ2-5; D may be TRBD1 (5 bases). This CDR3 contains 14 residues. V was pared by 4 bases and J by 3 bases, with 12 bases between. Per germline, CDR1 LGHDT and CDR2 YNNKEL (reference sequence). CDR3 sequence: CASSLGVGEETQYF. DNA for the CDR3: TGTGCCAGCAGCCTAGGGGTAGGCGAAGAGACCCAGTACTTC.

The V gene is TRBV4-2, the J gene TRBJ2-1; tentative D call: TRBD2 (5 bases). Germline values: CDR1 LGHNA, CDR2 YNFKEQ. V lost 0 bases and J lost 4, with 13 bases in between. The CDR3 has 16 residues. Here the CDR3 DNA reads TGTGCCAGCAGCCAAGAAGCGTCTAGCCAATACAATGAGCAGTTCTTC. This codes for CASSQEASSQYNEQFF.

This clonotype appeared many times. J is TRBJ2-3 and V is TRBV12-3 or TRBV12-4; D remains ambiguous. The V and J ends lost 3 bases and 2 bases respectively, with 12 bases between them. The CDR3 contains 15 residues. The CDR3 region has the DNA TGTGCCAGCAGTTTGGGCTTGGGCTTCACAGATACGCAGTATTTT. Translated, it gives CASSLGLGFTDTQYF.